A single sample gave rise to the 29 T cell receptor beta chains below, sequenced in a study of T cells expressing NK-cell markers (dated by TCRdb to 2020 to 2021). To prepare the library, 5' RACE was applied. The run used an Illumina HiSeq 2000. After reprocessing by TCRdb, each CDR3 protein sequence is one entry, and no DNA is given. Per the sample table, the count is 400,000 to 500,000 distinct CDR3 sequences. 6% to 9.5% of the sample is taken by the ten largest. Input material: blood T cells: a sorted CD56 or NKG2C T cell subset, CD4+ or CD8+ T cells, or bulk PBMC T cells (not recorded which). The source is a woman between 18 and 69 years old in good health.

The CDR3 region is CSARAPMGDNNEQFF. This chain uses TRBV20-1 with TRBJ2-1. In germline, CDR1 is DFQATT, CDR2 SNEGSKA (reference sequence). CDR3 length: 15 residues.

The chain uses TRBV27 and TRBJ2-1. The germline V gene has CDR1 MNHEY and CDR2 SMNVEV (reference sequence). The CDR3 has 15 amino acids. The CDR3 loop reads CASSRLLQDPNEQFF.

The chain combines TRBV20-1 with TRBJ2-2; TCRdb reports TRBD2, a call that lacks DNA to check it against. This CDR3 region has 14 residues. Germline V gene lookup returns CDR1 DFQATT and CDR2 SNEGSKA (reference sequence). CDR3 sequence: CSAPRRAGTGELFF.

CDR3 sequence reads: CASSGQHSSYEQYF. The chain couples TRBV27 to TRBJ2-7; with no DNA, the TCRdb D assignment of TRBD1 cannot be verified. This CDR3 has 14 amino acids. Germline CDR1 reads MNHEY; CDR2 reads SMNVEV (reference sequence).

The rearrangement links TRBV20-1 to TRBJ1-4. This CDR3 is built from 14 residues. CDR1 is DFQATT and CDR2 is SNEGSKA in the germline V gene (reference sequence). The CDR3 spells CSAAGGPLGEKLFF.

The V and J genes are TRBV19 and TRBJ2-3; TCRdb indicates TRBD1, and absent DNA this call remains unverified. Germline CDR1 LNHDA, CDR2 SQIVND (reference sequence). This CDR3 contains 13 residues. CDR3 region: CASRVPGTDTQYF.

This chain links TRBV29-1 with TRBJ2-3. This CDR3 has 13 residues. Germline V lookup: CDR1 SQVTM, CDR2 ANQGSEA. This chain's CDR3 is CSVVGKSTDTQYF.

The chain links TRBV30 to TRBJ2-3; TCRdb reports TRBD2, a call that lacks DNA to check it against. Germline V gene sequence: CDR1 GTSNPN, CDR2 SVGIG (reference sequence). The CDR3 loop spans 17 amino acids. This CDR3 reads CAWTSWGTSGTTDTQYF.

The chain recombines TRBV11-2 with TRBJ2-5; TCRdb outputs TRBD1, but without DNA this stays unchecked. Germline V gene data show CDR1 as SGHAT and CDR2 as FQNNGV. The CDR3 is 15 residues long. This chain's CDR3 is CASSPREQGRETQYF.

V usage is TRBV7-6 and J usage is TRBJ2-1. This CDR3 has 14 amino acids. Germline V gene data show CDR1 as SGHVS and CDR2 as FNYEAQ. CDR3 sequence reads: CASSRFLADNEQFF. Using reference TRBV7-6 and TRBJ2-1 for the parts outside the CDR3, the full variable domain is GAGVSQSPRYKVTKRGQDVALRCDPISGHVSLYWYRQALGQGPEFLTYFNYEAQQDKSGLPNDRFSAERPEGSISTLTIQRTEQRDSAMYRCASSRFLADNEQFFGPGTRLTVL.

This rearrangement joins TRBV30 to TRBJ1-2. CDR3 size: 11 residues. Germline CDR1 is GTSNPN and CDR2 is SVGIG (reference sequence). The CDR3 here is CAWSGYYGYTF.

The rearrangement joins TRBV4-3 to TRBJ1-2; the TCRdb call, TRBD1, lacks DNA for checking. CDR1 and CDR2 (germline): LGHNA, YSLEER. The CDR3 covers 13 residues. The CDR3 here is CASSQRGGYGYTF.

The CDR3 reads CASSQDRTGDTGELFF. V usage is TRBV3-1 and J usage is TRBJ2-2; TCRdb selects TRBD1, and the lack of DNA leaves this call unchecked. Germline CDR1 and CDR2: LGHDT and YNNKEL (reference sequence). This CDR3 region has 16 residues. Full variable domain (missing parts from reference TRBV3-1 and TRBJ2-2): DTAVSQTPKYLVTQMGNDKSIKCEQNLGHDTMYWYKQDSKKFLKIMFSYNNKELIINETVPNRFSPKSPDKAHLNLHINSLELGDSAVYFCASSQDRTGDTGELFFGEGSRLTVL.

The CDR3 sequence: CASSLEGGSPEAFF. V gene TRBV4-3 combines with J gene TRBJ1-1; the TRBD1 assignment by TCRdb is unverifiable without DNA. The germline gives CDR1 LGHNA, CDR2 YSLEER. There are 14 residues in the CDR3.

The rearrangement links TRBV7-3 to TRBJ1-2; TCRdb calls TRBD1, which cannot be checked without DNA. CDR1 is SGHTA, CDR2 FQGTGA, per germline. The CDR3 sequence is 14 residues long. Here the CDR3 reads CASSSPGARDGYTF.

CDR3 residues: CASSFYRGADTQYF. V and J are TRBV27 and TRBJ2-3; TCRdb's D gene call, TRBD1, goes unchecked for lack of DNA. Germline CDR1 is MNHEY and CDR2 is SMNVEV (reference sequence). This CDR3 has 14 amino acids.

The V and J genes are TRBV20-1 and TRBJ2-3; there is no DNA to check the TCRdb D call of TRBD2. Germline CDR1 and CDR2: DFQATT and SNEGSKA (reference sequence). The CDR3 is made up of 14 amino acids. The CDR3 here is CSVVAGGLTDTQYF.

The chain uses TRBV5-1 and TRBJ2-1; TCRdb outputs TRBD2, but without DNA this stays unchecked. Germline CDR1 reads SGHRS; CDR2 reads YFSETQ. This CDR3 has 15 amino acids. The CDR3 region is CASSYGLAGWGEQFF.

V and J are TRBV29-1 and TRBJ2-2; the D gene TCRdb calls, TRBD1, cannot be checked with no DNA. The CDR3 is 14 amino acids. The V gene's germline CDR1 is SQVTM and CDR2 ANQGSEA. CDR3 residues: CSVVGGTNTGELFF.

The chain uses TRBV19 and TRBJ2-3; TCRdb calls TRBD1, which cannot be checked without DNA. This CDR3 has 12 amino acids. Per germline, CDR1 LNHDA and CDR2 SQIVND (reference sequence). CDR3 region: CASGQGTDTQYF.

The rearrangement links TRBV2 to TRBJ2-1; TCRdb selects TRBD1, and the lack of DNA leaves this call unchecked. The CDR3 is made up of 14 amino acids. The germline V gene encodes CDR1 SNHLY and CDR2 FYNNEI. CDR3 loop: CASRGHHSYNEQFF. The full variable domain, completed using reference TRBV2 and TRBJ2-1, is EPEVTQTPSHQVTQMGQEVILRCVPISNHLYFYWYRQILGQKVEFLVSFYNNEISEKSEIFDDQFSVERPDGSNFTLKIRSTKLEDSAMYFCASRGHHSYNEQFFGPGTRLTVL.

V is TRBV7-2 and J is TRBJ2-1; TCRdb lists TRBD1, though no DNA is available to test this call. CDR3 length equals 15 residues. Germline CDR1 and CDR2: SGHTA and FQGNSA. Here the CDR3 reads CASSLRDTPYNEQFF.

The chain joins TRBV3-1 to TRBJ2-7; TCRdb calls TRBD1, which cannot be checked without DNA. Germline V CDR1 and CDR2: LGHDT, YNNKEL (reference sequence). The CDR3 covers 15 residues. The CDR3 sequence is CASSHELTGLYEQYF.

The chain combines TRBV20-1 with TRBJ1-5. There are 11 residues in the CDR3. The germline gives CDR1 DFQATT, CDR2 SNEGSKA (reference sequence). CDR3 in amino acids: CSAREGQPQHF.

The chain joins TRBV4-2 to TRBJ1-1; TCRdb gives TRBD1 as the D gene, but with no DNA this cannot be confirmed. Germline values: CDR1 LGHNA, CDR2 YNFKEQ. The CDR3 consists of 13 residues. CDR3 loop: CASSQPTDREAFF.

The chain links TRBV6-5 to TRBJ2-5. The CDR3 contains 14 residues. Germline V gene data show CDR1 as MNHEY and CDR2 as SVGAGI. CDR3 sequence reads: CASSIQGWGETQYF.

V and J are TRBV19 and TRBJ2-6. Germline CDR1 LNHDA, CDR2 SQIVND (reference sequence). The CDR3 contains 15 residues. The CDR3 sequence: CASSIMVSGANVLTF.

This chain joins TRBV12-3 or TRBV12-4 and TRBJ1-5. The CDR3 has 12 amino acids. CDR3 protein: CASRDVVQPQHF.

The genes are TRBV10-3 and TRBJ2-5; TCRdb calls TRBD2, which cannot be checked without DNA. The germline gives CDR1 ENHRY, CDR2 SYGVKD. The CDR3 covers 13 residues. Here the CDR3 reads CAISATSSETQYF.